Described below is a single T cell receptor (beta chain) sequence and its context. The data were obtained in a study of cytomegalovirus exposure and HLA in healthy donors. The CDR3 is made up of 15 amino acids. Germline V CDR1 and CDR2: SGHVS, FQNEAQ. After removal of 0 bases from V and 8 bases from J, the junction contained 7 bases not matched to a gene. In the PCR, 60 Vbeta and 13 Jbeta primers were used. Assay used: immunoSEQ multiplex PCR; TCRdb lists only in-frame clones, some missing. The sample has 150,000 or so clones; over 75% are singletons. Input material: PBMCs. This clonotype originated in a man aged 50-60 years in good health and CMV-seropositive. The genes are TRBV7-8 and TRBJ2-1; 7 nucleotides agree with TRBD1. In DNA form, the CDR3 reads TGTGCCAGCAGCTTAGCGGCAGGGGGTAGGGATGAGCAGTTCTTC. Translated: CASSLAAGGRDEQFF.